This T cell receptor beta chain is drawn from a study of T cell responses to AZD1222 COVID-19 vaccine. Clones were sequenced by immunoSEQ multiplex PCR, and TCRdb holds only the in-frame ones, with some missing. This table holds some 130,000 clones, roughly 87% found once. Between the trimmed V and J ends, which lost 2 bases and 6 bases, there was a span of 1 base. This CDR3 has 10 residues. Germline CDR1 is DFQATT and CDR2 is SNEGSKA (reference sequence). Of note for this clone: Antigen unknown.

Study-level points and caveats: There were repertoire samples only from the period after the peak T cell response. The study reported that nearly half of spike-specific TCRs target unmutated variant regions. In a largely white British group with more females than males, clonal diversity was possibly underestimated.

The specimen comprised peripheral blood, sampled 28 days after the second AZD1222 dose. The chain carries TRBV20-1 and TRBJ2-2, with D unclear. The source is an adult who received the AZD1222 COVID-19 vaccine. The DNA of the CDR3 is TGCAGTGCTAGATCCGGGGAGCTGTTTTTT. Translation: CSARSGELFF.